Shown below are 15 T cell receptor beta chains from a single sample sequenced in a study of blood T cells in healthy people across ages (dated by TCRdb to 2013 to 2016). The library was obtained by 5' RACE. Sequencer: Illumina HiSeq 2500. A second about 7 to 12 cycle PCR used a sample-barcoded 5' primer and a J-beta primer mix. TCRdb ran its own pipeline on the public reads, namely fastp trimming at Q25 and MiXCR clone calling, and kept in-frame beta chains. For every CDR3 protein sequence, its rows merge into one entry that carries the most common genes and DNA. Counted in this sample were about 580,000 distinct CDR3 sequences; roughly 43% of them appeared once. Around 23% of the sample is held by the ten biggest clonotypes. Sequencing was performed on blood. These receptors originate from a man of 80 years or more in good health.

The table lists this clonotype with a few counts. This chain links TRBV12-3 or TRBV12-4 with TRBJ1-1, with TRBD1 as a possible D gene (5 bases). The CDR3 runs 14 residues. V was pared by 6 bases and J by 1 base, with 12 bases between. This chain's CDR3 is CASSPPGENTEAFF. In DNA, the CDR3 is TGTGCCAGCAGCCCCCCGGGGGAGAACACTGAAGCTTTCTTT.

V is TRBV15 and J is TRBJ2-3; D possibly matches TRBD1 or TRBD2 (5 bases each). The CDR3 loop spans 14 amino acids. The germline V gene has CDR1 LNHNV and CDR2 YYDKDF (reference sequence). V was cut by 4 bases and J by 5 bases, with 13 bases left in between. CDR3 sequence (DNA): TGTGCCACCAGCACTGTAGGGGCGGGAGATACGCAGTATTTT. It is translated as CATSTVGAGDTQYF.

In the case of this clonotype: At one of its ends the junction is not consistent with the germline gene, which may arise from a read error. CDR3 DNA sequence: TGCGCCACCAGTGATTCCGGGATAACGAAGTACGAGCAGTACTTC. It yields the protein CATSDSGITKYEQYF. The J gene is TRBJ2-7, the V gene TRBV24-1; tentative D call: TRBD2 (5 bases). The germline V gene has CDR1 KGHDR and CDR2 SFDVKD. CDR3 size: 15 residues.

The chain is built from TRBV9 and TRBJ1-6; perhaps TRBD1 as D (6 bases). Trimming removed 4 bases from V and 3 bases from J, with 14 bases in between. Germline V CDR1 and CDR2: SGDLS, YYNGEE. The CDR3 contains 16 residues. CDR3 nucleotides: TGTGCCAGCAGCCCCGAGGGGGGCCGCTATAATTCACCCCTCCACTTT. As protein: CASSPEGGRYNSPLHF.

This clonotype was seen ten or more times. CDR3: CASSQGTGPNYGYTF. In DNA, the CDR3 is TGTGCCAGCAGTCAAGGGACGGGGCCCAACTATGGCTACACCTTC. The V and J genes are TRBV6-6 and TRBJ1-2; tentative D call: TRBD1 (5 bases). Germline CDR1 is MNHNY and CDR2 is SVGAGI (reference sequence). The CDR3 is 15 amino acids. Trimming left V 5 bases short and J 2 bases short, with 15 bases between.

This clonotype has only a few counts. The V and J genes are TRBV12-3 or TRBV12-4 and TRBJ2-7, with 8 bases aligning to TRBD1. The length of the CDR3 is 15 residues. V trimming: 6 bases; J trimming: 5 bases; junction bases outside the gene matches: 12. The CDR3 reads CASSTTGTGYDEQYF. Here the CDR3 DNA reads TGTGCCAGCAGCACTACCGGGACAGGTTATGACGAGCAGTACTTC.

This chain's CDR3 is CASSGGTGNTEAFF. The CDR3 DNA sequence: TGCGCCAGCAGCGGAGGGACAGGAAACACTGAAGCTTTCTTT. The chain is built from TRBV5-1 and TRBJ1-1; 8 positions match TRBD1. This CDR3 is 14 amino acids long. The germline V gene encodes CDR1 SGHRS and CDR2 YFSETQ. V was clipped by 4 bases and J by 2 bases; unmatched bases: 4.

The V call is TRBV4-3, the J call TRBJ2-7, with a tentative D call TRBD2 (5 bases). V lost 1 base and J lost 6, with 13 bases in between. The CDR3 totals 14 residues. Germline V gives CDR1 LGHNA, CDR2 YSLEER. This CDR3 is CASSQGTQCSEQYF. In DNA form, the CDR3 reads TGCGCCAGCAGCCAAGGGACTCAGTGCTCCGAGCAGTACTTC.

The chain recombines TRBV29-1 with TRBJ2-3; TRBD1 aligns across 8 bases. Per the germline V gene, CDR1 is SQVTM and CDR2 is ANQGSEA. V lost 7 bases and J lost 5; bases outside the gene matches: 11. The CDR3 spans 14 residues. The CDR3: CSGTRQGFGDTQYF. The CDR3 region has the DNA TGCAGCGGGACGAGACAGGGGTTTGGAGATACGCAGTATTTT.

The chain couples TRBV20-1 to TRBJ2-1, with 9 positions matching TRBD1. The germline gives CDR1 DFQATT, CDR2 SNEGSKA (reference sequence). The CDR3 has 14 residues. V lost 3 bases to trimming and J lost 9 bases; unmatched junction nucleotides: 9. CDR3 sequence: CSASFGTGTGEQFF. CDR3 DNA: TGCAGTGCTAGTTTTGGGACAGGGACGGGTGAGCAGTTCTTC.

This CDR3 is CASSLVSRASNYGYTF. In DNA form, the CDR3 reads TGCGCCAGCAGCTTGGTGTCTAGGGCTTCTAACTATGGCTACACCTTC. This sequence joins TRBV5-1 and TRBJ1-2; no firm D call. The V gene lost 0 bases and the J gene lost 0 bases, with 12 bases spanning the gap. CDR3 size: 16 residues. Germline-derived CDR1 and CDR2 are SGHRS and YFSETQ.

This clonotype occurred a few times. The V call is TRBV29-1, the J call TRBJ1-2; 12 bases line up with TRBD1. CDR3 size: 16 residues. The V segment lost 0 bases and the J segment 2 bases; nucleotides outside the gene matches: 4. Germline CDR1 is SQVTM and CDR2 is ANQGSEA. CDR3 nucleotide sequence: TGCAGCGTTGAAGATCGGGGGACAGGGGGCAACTATGGCTACACCTTC. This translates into CSVEDRGTGGNYGYTF.

The DNA for the CDR3 is TGCAGCGTTGAAGAGGGGACTAGCGGGAGACTGGGCTACAATGAGCAGTTCTTC. Its protein product is CSVEEGTSGRLGYNEQFF. The chain joins TRBV29-1 to TRBJ2-1, with 14 bases that match TRBD2. J gave up 3 bases and V 0 bases, and 7 bases lay outside the gene matches. Germline CDR1 is SQVTM and CDR2 is ANQGSEA. The CDR3 runs 18 residues.

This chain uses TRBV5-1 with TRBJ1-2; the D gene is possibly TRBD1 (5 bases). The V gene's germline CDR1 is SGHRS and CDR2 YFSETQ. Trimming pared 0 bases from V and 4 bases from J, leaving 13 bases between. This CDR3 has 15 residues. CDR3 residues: CASSLVGDGLYGYTF. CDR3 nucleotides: TGCGCCAGCAGCTTGGTCGGGGACGGCCTCTATGGCTACACCTTC.

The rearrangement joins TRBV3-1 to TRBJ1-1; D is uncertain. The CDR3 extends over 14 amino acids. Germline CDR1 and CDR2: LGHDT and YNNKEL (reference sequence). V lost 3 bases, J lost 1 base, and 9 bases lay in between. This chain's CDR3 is CASSHVARNTEAFF. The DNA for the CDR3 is TGTGCCAGCAGCCATGTAGCCAGGAACACTGAAGCTTTCTTT. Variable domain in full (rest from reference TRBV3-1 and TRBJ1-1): DTAVSQTPKYLVTQMGNDKSIKCEQNLGHDTMYWYKQDSKKFLKIMFSYNNKELIINETVPNRFSPKSPDKAHLNLHINSLELGDSAVYFCASSHVARNTEAFFGQGTRLTVV.